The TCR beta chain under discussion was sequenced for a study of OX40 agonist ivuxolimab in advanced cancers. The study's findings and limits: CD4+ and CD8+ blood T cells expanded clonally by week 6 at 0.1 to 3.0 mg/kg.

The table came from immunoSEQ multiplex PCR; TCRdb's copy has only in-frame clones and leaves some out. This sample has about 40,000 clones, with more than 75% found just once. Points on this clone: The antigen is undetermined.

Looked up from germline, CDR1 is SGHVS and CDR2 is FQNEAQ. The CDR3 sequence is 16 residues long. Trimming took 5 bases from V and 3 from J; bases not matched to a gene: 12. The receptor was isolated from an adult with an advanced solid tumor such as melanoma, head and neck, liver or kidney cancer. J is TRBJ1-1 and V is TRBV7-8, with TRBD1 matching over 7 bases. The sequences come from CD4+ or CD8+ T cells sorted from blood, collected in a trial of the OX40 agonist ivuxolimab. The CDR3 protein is CASSHAQGDRDTEAFF. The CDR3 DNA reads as TGTGCCAGCAGCCATGCCCAGGGGGATCGGGACACTGAAGCTTTCTTT.